This TCR beta chain emerged from a study of read filtering for tumor transcriptome and immune sequencing. Study context: After DNase treatment, RNA was made into whole-transcriptome libraries.

The CDR3 is 15 amino acids. Germline values: CDR1 GTSNPN, CDR2 SVGIG (reference sequence). Molecular barcoded adaptors covering alpha/delta and beta/gamma chains were used on roughly 400 ng RNA. From the reads, TCRdb called clonotypes with MiXCR, one entry per CDR3 protein. The sample contains about 39,000 distinct CDR3 sequences, roughly 13% of which appear only once. This clonotype has ten or more counts. A junction end diverges from the germline sequence, so it may reflect a read error. The rearrangement uses TRBV30 and TRBJ2-1; tentative D call: TRBD2 (6 bases). The material sequenced was a population of CD138-negative cells sorted from bone marrow. The clonotype comes from a donor over 35 with multiple myeloma. The CDR3 region has the DNA TGTGCCTGGAGTGTATCTAGAGGGAGGCACAATGTGCAGTTCTTC. It translates to CAWSVSRGRHNVQFF.